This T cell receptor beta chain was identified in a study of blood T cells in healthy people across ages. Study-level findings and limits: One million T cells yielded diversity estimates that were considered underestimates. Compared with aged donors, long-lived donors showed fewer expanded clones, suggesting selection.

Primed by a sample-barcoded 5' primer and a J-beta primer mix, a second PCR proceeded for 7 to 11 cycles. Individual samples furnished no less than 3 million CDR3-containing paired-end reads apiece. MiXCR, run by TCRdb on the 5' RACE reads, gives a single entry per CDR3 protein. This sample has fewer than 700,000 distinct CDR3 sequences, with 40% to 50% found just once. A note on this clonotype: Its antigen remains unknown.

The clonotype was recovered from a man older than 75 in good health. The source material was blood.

The CDR3 DNA is TGTGCCAGCAGGTTGTCAGTGTCGGCCAACGTCCTGACTTTC. Its protein product is CASRLSVSANVLTF. The chain carries TRBV12-3 or TRBV12-4 and TRBJ2-6; no clear D gene. V lost 6 bases, J lost 6 bases, and 12 bases lay in between. The CDR3 length is 14 residues.